The clone carrying this T cell receptor (beta chain) has more than one count but fewer than ten. Its antigen is not identified. The data belong to a study of T cell responses to AZD1222 COVID-19 vaccine. For the study at large: Analyses pooled second doses at about 4 or about 12 weeks. Study-wide results and caveats: A reported finding is that nearly half of spike-specific TCRs target unmutated variant regions. AZD1222 recipients seropositive at baseline numbered only six or seven. The breadth and depth of Spike-specific TCRs increased once two AZD1222 doses had been given.

Assay used: immunoSEQ multiplex PCR; TCRdb lists only in-frame clones, some missing. Altogether 110,000 or so clones are present, approximately 89% being singletons, with the ten largest covering approximately 4.8%. This CDR3 has 15 amino acids. The V and J ends lost 6 bases and 7 bases respectively, with 16 bases between them. CDR1 and CDR2 from the germline V gene are MNHEY and SMNVEV (reference sequence). The sequencing here drew on peripheral blood, taken on day 0 of AZD1222 vaccination. The chain uses TRBV27 and TRBJ1-6; no clear D. The source is an adult in good health. The DNA of the CDR3 is TGTGCCAGCAGCCAAGATTACGACACAAATTCACCCCTCCACTTT. Translating it yields CASSQDYDTNSPLHF.